This TCR beta chain was documented in a study of Graves' ophthalmopathy and Graves' hyperthyroidism. V gave up 3 bases and J gave up 5 bases, with 14 bases separating them. Germline assignment: CDR1 MNHEY and CDR2 SVGEGT. The CDR3 totals 15 residues. This clonotype was counted many times. Its antigen is not identified. Amplification targeted the TCR beta CDR3 regions, with RNA transcripts as the source material. Amplification began with first-round RT-PCR using HTBI primers, then second-round multiplex PCR was performed. TCRdb re-derived calls from the multiplex PCR reads in MiXCR, one entry per CDR3 protein. This sample carries 350,000 to 400,000 distinct CDR3 sequences, around 18% of them seen once, and the ten largest clones take more than 1.5%. Where ophthalmopathy was present, donors had moderate-to-severe activity, CAS ≥3, NOSPECS ≥4 and duration under 3 months. The study, taken as a whole, reports: Built on 13 signatures, a model told ophthalmopathy apart from stable hyperthyroidism with 85% to 90% sensitivity and less than 82% specificity.

The receptor comes from a woman between 18 and 30 years old with Graves' ophthalmopathy. The rearrangement uses TRBV6-2 or TRBV6-3 and TRBJ1-5; no clear D. What was sequenced was peripheral blood. The CDR3 spells CASSYRRTQDQPQHF. CDR3 nucleotide sequence: TGTGCCAGCAGTTATAGAAGAACTCAGGATCAGCCCCAGCATTTT.